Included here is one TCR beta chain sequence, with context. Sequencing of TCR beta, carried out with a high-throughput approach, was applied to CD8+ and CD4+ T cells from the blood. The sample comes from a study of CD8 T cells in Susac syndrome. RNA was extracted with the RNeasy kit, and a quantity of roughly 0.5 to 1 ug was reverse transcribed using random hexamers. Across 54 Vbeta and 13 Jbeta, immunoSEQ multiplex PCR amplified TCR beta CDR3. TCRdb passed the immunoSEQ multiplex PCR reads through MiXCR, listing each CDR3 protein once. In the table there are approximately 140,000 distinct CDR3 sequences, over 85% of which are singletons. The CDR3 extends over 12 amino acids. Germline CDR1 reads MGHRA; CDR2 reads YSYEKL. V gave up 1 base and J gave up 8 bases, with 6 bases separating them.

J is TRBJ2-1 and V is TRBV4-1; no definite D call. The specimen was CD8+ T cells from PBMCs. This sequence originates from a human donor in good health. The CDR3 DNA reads TGCGCCAGCAGCCAAGCCTTCGATGAGCAGTTCTTC. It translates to CASSQAFDEQFF.